Listed here are 21 T cell receptor beta chains from one sample, sequenced in a study of blood T cell repertoires in COVID-19. Data came from immunoSEQ multiplex PCR; TCRdb stores just in-frame clones and leaves some out. The sample has 160,000 or so clones, more than 80% seen once. The sample was peripheral blood. These receptors originate from a woman in her sixties or seventies with COVID-19, enrolled during active disease.

This chain links TRBV6-5 with TRBJ2-3; maybe TRBD2 (7 bases). V was cut by 5 bases and J by 2 bases, with 14 bases left in between. Germline V CDR1 and CDR2: MNHEY, SVGAGI. The CDR3 is 15 residues long. Here the CDR3 reads CASSRGGYTTDTQYF. CDR3 DNA sequence: TGTGCCAGCAGTCGCGGGGGCTATACCACAGATACGCAGTATTTT.

This clone has just one count. The chain combines TRBV7-9 with TRBJ1-5, with TRBD1 identical over 7 bases. The CDR3 is 16 amino acids. CDR1 is SEHNR and CDR2 is FQNEAQ in the germline V gene (reference sequence). V lost 4 bases to trimming and J lost 5 bases; unmatched junction nucleotides: 11. The CDR3 is CASSSSGRGVDQPQHF. Here the CDR3 DNA reads TGTGCCAGCAGCTCCTCCGGCAGGGGGGTAGATCAGCCCCAGCATTTT.

The chain uses TRBV24-1 and TRBJ1-5; 7 nucleotides align to TRBD1. The length of the CDR3 is 20 residues. In germline, CDR1 is KGHDR, CDR2 SFDVKD. The V and J ends lost 8 bases and 1 base, in that order; junction bases with no gene match: 22. The CDR3 protein is CATKTKETGTAFRSNQPQHF. The CDR3 region has the DNA TGTGCCACCAAAACGAAAGAAACCGGGACAGCATTTAGGAGCAATCAGCCCCAGCATTTT.

The V call is TRBV7-9, the J call TRBJ1-1; no reliable D call. CDR1 is SEHNR and CDR2 is FQNEAQ in the germline V gene (reference sequence). The CDR3 loop spans 15 amino acids. The germline V and J ends were trimmed by 8 bases and 0 bases, with 16 bases remaining between them. Here the CDR3 reads CASGLPSGMNTEAFF. CDR3 DNA sequence: TGTGCCAGCGGACTACCGAGCGGAATGAACACTGAAGCTTTCTTT. Drawing the rest from reference TRBV7-9 and TRBJ1-1, the complete variable domain is DTGVSQNPRHKITKRGQNVTFRCDPISEHNRLYWYRQTLGQGPEFLTYFQNEAQLEKSRLLSDRFSAERPKGSFSTLEIQRTEQGDSAMYLCASGLPSGMNTEAFFGQGTRLTVV.

The gene calls are TRBV5-4 and TRBJ2-2; D is possibly TRBD2 (6 bases). Trimming shortened V by 4 bases and J by 0 bases, and 10 bases separated the two germline ends. CDR3 length equals 15 residues. The V gene's germline CDR1 is SGHNT and CDR2 YYREEE (reference sequence). The CDR3 sequence: CASSPSGPNTGELFF. The DNA for the CDR3 is TGTGCCAGCAGCCCAAGCGGGCCGAACACCGGGGAGCTGTTTTTT.

J is TRBJ1-1 and V is TRBV11-1; 8 nucleotides align to TRBD1. The junction had 7 bases not matched to a gene; V was cut back by 2 bases and J by 5 bases. From germline, CDR1 is SGHAT and CDR2 FQDESV (reference sequence). The CDR3 spans 15 residues. The CDR3 coding sequence is TGTGCCAGCAGCTTATTTCAGGGGGCCTGGACTGAAGCTTTCTTT. Translating it yields CASSLFQGAWTEAFF.

This chain uses TRBV2 with TRBJ2-7; weak D call: TRBD1 (6 bases). CDR1 SNHLY and CDR2 FYNNEI come from the germline V gene. The CDR3 loop spans 14 amino acids. Trimming removed 6 bases at V and 3 bases at J, with 15 bases between. As DNA, the CDR3 is TGTGCCAGCAGCGGCCGGGACATTCGCTACGAGCAGTACTTC. Its protein is CASSGRDIRYEQYF.

The J gene is TRBJ1-5, the V gene TRBV27; D may be TRBD1 (6 bases). The CDR3 length is 13 residues. V was cut by 3 bases and J by 7 bases, with 10 bases left in between. CDR1 MNHEY and CDR2 SMNVEV come from the germline V gene (reference sequence). The CDR3 region has the DNA TGTGCCAGCAGTTTGGGGGCCCGGCAGCCCCAGCATTTT. Protein product: CASSLGARQPQHF.

The chain recombines TRBV7-2 with TRBJ1-4; 7 nucleotides align to TRBD1. V lost 5 bases, J lost 7 bases, and 22 bases stayed unmatched. The CDR3 length is 19 residues. Looked up from germline, CDR1 is SGHTA and CDR2 is FQGNSA. The CDR3 reads CASSPLAGDSYSYGEKLFF. The CDR3, as DNA: TGTGCCAGCAGCCCGTTAGCCGGGGACAGCTATAGCTATGGTGAAAAACTGTTTTTT.

The chain is built from TRBV5-1 and TRBJ2-1; 7 nucleotides agree with TRBD2. CDR1 and CDR2 (germline): SGHRS, YFSETQ. The CDR3 has 15 residues. Trimming cost V 4 bases and J 4 bases; bases outside gene matches: 8. CDR3 coding DNA: TGCGCCAGCAGCCAGACTAGCAGAGGATACAATGAGCAGTTCTTC. Its translation is CASSQTSRGYNEQFF. The full variable domain, with the rest looked up from reference TRBV5-1 and TRBJ2-1, is KAGVTQTPRYLIKTRGQQVTLSCSPISGHRSVSWYQQTPGQGLQFLFEYFSETQRNKGNFPGRFSGRQFSNSRSEMNVSTLELGDSALYLCASSQTSRGYNEQFFGPGTRLTVL.

For the CDR3, the DNA is TGTGCCAGCAGTGAGGGAGGGATCTCTGGAAACACCATATATTTT. It specifies CASSEGGISGNTIYF. The V and J genes are TRBV25-1 and TRBJ1-3; D remains unclear. The V end was cut by 3 bases, the J end by 0 bases, with 9 bases between. The CDR3 spans 15 residues. Germline CDR1 and CDR2: MGHDK and SYGVNS.

CDR3 DNA sequence: TGTGCCTGCAAATCCGACAGGGGGCCTTCCTACGAGCAGTACTTC. The encoded protein is CACKSDRGPSYEQYF. The gene calls are TRBV30 and TRBJ2-7; 10 bases map to TRBD1. Germline V gene lookup returns CDR1 GTSNPN and CDR2 SVGIG (reference sequence). CDR3 length: 15 amino acids. After removal of 6 bases from V and 1 base from J, the junction contained 9 bases not matched to a gene.

This chain links TRBV10-2 with TRBJ2-5, with D possibly matching TRBD1 (5 bases). This CDR3 is 12 amino acids long. V lost 5 bases, J lost 4 bases, and 8 bases lay in between. Germline loops: CDR1 WSHSY, CDR2 SAAADI. CDR3 nucleotide sequence: TGCGCCAGCAGTCCCAGGGTAGAGACCCAGTACTTC. It yields the protein CASSPRVETQYF.

The chain joins TRBV11-3 to TRBJ2-1, with D perhaps matching TRBD2 (7 bases). The germline V gene has CDR1 SGHNT and CDR2 YENEEA. V lost 6 bases to trimming and J lost 5 bases, with 11 bases between them. This CDR3 is 13 amino acids long. Here the CDR3 DNA reads TGTGCCAGCAGTAAGGGGGGGGACAATGAGCAGTTCTTC. Encoded protein: CASSKGGDNEQFF.

The rearrangement links TRBV10-1 to TRBJ2-1; D call uncertain. Per germline, CDR1 WNHNN and CDR2 SYGVQD (reference sequence). The CDR3 contains 15 residues. The V end was cut by 6 bases, the J end by 0 bases, with 12 bases between. The CDR3 nucleotides are TGCGCCAGCAGAAGATCGTATAGCTCCTACAATGAGCAGTTCTTC. It codes for CASRRSYSSYNEQFF.

As to this clone: This specimen includes other DNA sequences encoding the same CDR3. This chain joins TRBV7-2 and TRBJ2-5, with 8 bases matching TRBD1. Trimming took 2 bases from V and 3 from J; bases not matched to a gene: 5. Germline V gene lookup returns CDR1 SGHTA and CDR2 FQGNSA. This CDR3 has 15 residues. CDR3 sequence: CASSLSGTGEETQYF. DNA for the CDR3: TGTGCCAGCAGCTTATCCGGGACAGGAGAAGAGACCCAGTACTTC.

J is TRBJ2-7 and V is TRBV3-1 (or the pseudogene TRBV3-2); D gene uncertain. The CDR3 contains 13 residues. Germline CDR1 and CDR2: LGHDT and YNNKEL (reference sequence). Trimming stripped 2 bases from V and 7 bases from J, with 12 bases between. This CDR3 is CASSQSLLGEQYF. The CDR3 nucleotides are TGTGCCAGCAGCCAATCCCTACTCGGGGAGCAGTACTTC.

The V call is TRBV4-2, the J call TRBJ1-1; D is possibly TRBD1 (6 bases). There are 16 residues in the CDR3. Trimming left V 0 bases short and J 1 base short, with 12 bases between. CDR1 is LGHNA, CDR2 YNFKEQ, per germline. CDR3 protein: CASSQDSTGRNTEAFF. The CDR3 DNA follows: TGTGCCAGCAGCCAAGATTCCACAGGGAGGAACACTGAAGCTTTCTTT.

This clone appeared once. This chain links TRBV18 with TRBJ1-2, with 8 bases that match TRBD1. Unmatched junction bases numbered 9, after V lost 3 bases and J lost 0 bases. Germline CDR1 KGHSH, CDR2 LQKENI. The CDR3 is made up of 17 amino acids. This CDR3 is CASSPTPPGGPNYGYTF. CDR3 in DNA: TGTGCCAGCTCACCTACCCCCCCAGGGGGCCCTAACTATGGCTACACCTTC.

The chain uses TRBV11-2 and TRBJ2-2; D might be TRBD2 (5 bases). The V end lost 5 bases, the J end lost 3 bases, and 13 bases lay between the germline ends. This CDR3 contains 15 residues. CDR1 is SGHAT, CDR2 FQNNGV, per germline. CDR3 nucleotides: TGTGCCAGCAGCGGAGGCACACCCGACACCGGGGAGCTGTTTTTT. Its translation: CASSGGTPDTGELFF.

The table lists this clone with a count of one. The V and J genes are TRBV6-2 or TRBV6-3 and TRBJ2-7, with a tentative D call TRBD1 (6 bases). Germline CDR1 and CDR2: MNHEY and SVGEGT. V was shortened by 6 bases and J by 7 bases, with 22 bases between the two germline ends. This CDR3 has 15 residues. The CDR3 sequence: CASSYDAGVDLEQYF. In nucleotides, the CDR3 is TGTGCCAGCAGCTATGACGCAGGGGTTGATCTGGAGCAGTACTTC.